The clone carrying this TCR beta chain was detected only once. The antigen is not known. The data belong to a study of T-cell memory formation after mild COVID-19. Overall study: TCR clusters largely stayed donor specific.

TCRdb fed the 5' RACE reads into MiXCR, producing one record per CDR3 protein. The sample has a few hundred thousand distinct CDR3 sequences, around 15% seen once. Points from the study as a whole: CD4+ contracting clones were found mainly in CM and EM, and CD8+ ones in EMRA. The appearance of some responding clones in pre-infection memory suggested that cross-reactive memory joined.

V lost 0 bases to trimming and J lost 5 bases; unmatched junction nucleotides: 8. Germline V gives CDR1 SGHAT, CDR2 FQNNGV. CDR3 length: 16 amino acids. Sequenced: PBMCs or a T cell subset sorted from them (not recorded which). The origin of this receptor is a man younger than 35 who had mild COVID-19 (a few samples of this study predate the infection). Cell type and time point are not known. The rearrangement links TRBV11-2 to TRBJ1-2, with 8 bases lining up with TRBD1. The CDR3 DNA reads TGTGCCAGCAGCTTAGATTGGACAGGGAGAGGGTATGGCTACACCTTC. Translation: CASSLDWTGRGYGYTF.